The 17 T cell receptor beta chains reported below all come from one sample, sequenced in a study of human T cells and chemical hapten exposure. TCRdb re-called the RACE reads with MiXCR, one entry per CDR3 protein. This table holds 300,000 to 350,000 distinct CDR3 sequences, 6% to 8.5% found once. Time point in this sample: patch test 1, 2 weeks after DPC sensitization. Treatment in this sample: therapeutic diphenylcyclopropenone sensitization with weekly scalp DPC. The source was whole blood, collected in connection with sensitization to the hapten diphenylcyclopropenone (DPC). The receptors here all came from a woman under 30 with alopecia areata. Some clones in this sample may be carry-over from other donors' samples.

This clonotype was recorded many times. V gene TRBV6-2 or TRBV6-3 combines with J gene TRBJ1-5; 7 positions agree with TRBD1. The V gene's germline CDR1 is MNHEY and CDR2 SVGEGT. V lost 5 bases, J lost 16 bases, and 8 bases stayed unmatched. This CDR3 has 11 amino acids. The CDR3: CASSEVGTVHF. The DNA of the CDR3 is TGTGCCAGCAGTGAAGTTGGGACAGTACATTTT.

Many counts were recorded for this clonotype. This sequence joins TRBV4-1 and TRBJ2-2, with D perhaps TRBD1 or TRBD2 (5 bases each). Trimming removed 0 bases from V and 6 bases from J, with 17 bases in between. The CDR3 totals 17 residues. The germline V gene encodes CDR1 MGHRA and CDR2 YSYEKL. CDR3 DNA: TGCGCCAGCAGCCAAGATCCTAAAGCAGGGAGTGCCGGGGAGCTGTTTTTT. This sequence encodes CASSQDPKAGSAGELFF.

This chain joins TRBV4-1 and TRBJ2-3; 8 nucleotides match TRBD2. J was trimmed by 4 bases and V by 4 bases; bases with no gene match: 13. This CDR3 contains 17 residues. The V gene's germline CDR1 is MGHRA and CDR2 YSYEKL. The CDR3 here is CASSLLGLAGTSDTQYF. The CDR3 region has the DNA TGCGCCAGCAGCCTTCTCGGACTAGCAGGTACCTCAGATACGCAGTATTTT.

This clonotype was recorded a few times. The rearrangement joins TRBV3-1 to TRBJ2-1, with 16 bases fitting TRBD2. Losses at the gene ends were 3 bases for V and 7 bases for J; bases not matched to a gene: 3. Germline CDR1 is LGHDT and CDR2 is YNNKEL (reference sequence). The CDR3 has 16 amino acids. CDR3 in DNA: TGTGCCAGCAGCCACCCGGGACTAGCGGGGGGGAATGAGCAGTTCTTC. It encodes CASSHPGLAGGNEQFF.

This clonotype has at least ten counts. The chain uses TRBV18 and TRBJ2-5; unclear D gene. Germline assignment: CDR1 KGHSH and CDR2 LQKENI. There are 13 residues in the CDR3. V was pared by 3 bases and J by 5 bases, with 10 bases between. The CDR3 loop is CASSPAGRETQYF. In nucleotides, the CDR3 is TGTGCCAGCTCACCGGCAGGCCGGGAGACCCAGTACTTC.

This clonotype was recorded many times. The chain is built from TRBV20-1 and TRBJ2-2; D is unclear. V dropped 0 bases and J dropped 3 bases, with 11 bases sitting between them. Germline assignment: CDR1 DFQATT and CDR2 SNEGSKA (reference sequence). The CDR3 totals 15 residues. The CDR3 spells CSARDRAQYTGELFF. The CDR3 nucleotides read TGCAGTGCTAGAGATCGGGCACAGTACACCGGGGAGCTGTTTTTT.

This rearrangement joins TRBV6-2 or TRBV6-3 to TRBJ1-5, with 7 bases lining up with TRBD1. This CDR3 is 16 amino acids long. Per the germline V gene, CDR1 is MNHEY and CDR2 is SVGEGT. V shed 6 bases and J 5 bases; nucleotides not matched to a gene: 13. This chain's CDR3 is CASSPNIQGSDQPQHF. As DNA, the CDR3 is TGTGCCAGCAGCCCCAATATACAGGGGTCGGATCAGCCCCAGCATTTT.

J is TRBJ1-5 and V is TRBV20-1; D uncertain. The V gene's germline CDR1 is DFQATT and CDR2 SNEGSKA (reference sequence). The CDR3 has 14 amino acids. The ends were cut back, 6 bases at V and 7 bases at J, with 19 bases in the middle. The CDR3 protein is CSAVRPYHQQPQHF. The DNA for the CDR3 is TGCAGTGCCGTACGTCCCTATCACCAACAGCCCCAGCATTTT.

For the CDR3, the DNA is TGTGCCAGCACGACCGGGACCCCCGATGAGCAGTTCTTC. It is translated as CASTTGTPDEQFF. The chain carries TRBV7-9 and TRBJ2-1, with D possibly called TRBD1 or TRBD2 (5 bases each). Germline CDR1 reads SEHNR; CDR2 reads FQNEAQ (reference sequence). The CDR3 contains 13 residues. The germline V and J ends were trimmed by 7 bases and 8 bases, with 15 bases remaining between them. The full variable domain, rest sourced from reference TRBV7-9 and TRBJ2-1, is DTGVSQNPRHKITKRGQNVTFRCDPISEHNRLYWYRQTLGQGPEFLTYFQNEAQLEKSRLLSDRFSAERPKGSFSTLEIQRTEQGDSAMYLCASTTGTPDEQFFGPGTRLTVL.

V is TRBV20-1 and J is TRBJ2-6, with TRBD1 identical over 12 bases. V was pared by 3 bases and J by 2 bases, with 8 bases of the junction left unmatched. The CDR3 is 18 residues long. Germline-derived CDR1 and CDR2 are DFQATT and SNEGSKA (reference sequence). In DNA, the CDR3 is TGCAGTGCTAGGAGGCCGGGACAGGGGGCACCTGGGGCCAACGTCCTGACTTTC. This codes for CSARRPGQGAPGANVLTF.

Only a few counts were recorded for this clonotype. The V gene is TRBV28, the J gene TRBJ1-5; 7 bases fit TRBD1. The V gene end was trimmed by 5 bases and the J gene end by 4 bases; junction bases not matched to a gene: 8. The germline V gene encodes CDR1 MDHEN and CDR2 SYDVKM. The CDR3 has 15 amino acids. The CDR3 DNA reads as TGTGCCAGCAGTCCCTCGACAGGGCCAAATCAGCCCCAGCATTTT. This translates into CASSPSTGPNQPQHF.

This clonotype has a count of ten or more. This chain joins TRBV10-3 and TRBJ2-2, with D perhaps given as TRBD1 or TRBD2 (5 bases each). Germline assignment: CDR1 ENHRY and CDR2 SYGVKD. This CDR3 region has 14 residues. The germline V and J ends were trimmed by 4 bases and 2 bases, with 8 bases remaining between them. In nucleotides, the CDR3 is TGTGCCATCAGTGGGGGGATAAACACCGGGGAGCTGTTTTTT. Its protein is CAISGGINTGELFF.

For this clonotype: The junction differs from germline at one of its ends, possibly a read error. The gene calls are TRBV10-3 and TRBJ2-3, with TRBD2 matching over 9 bases. The CDR3 is 15 residues long. Germline V gene sequence: CDR1 ENHRY, CDR2 SYGVKD. CDR3 residues: CAMSELKRGADTQYF. CDR3 nucleotide sequence: TGTGCCATGAGTGAGCTCAAGCGGGGGGCAGATACGCAGTATTTT.

This clonotype was seen repeatedly, ten times or more. The rearrangement links TRBV21-1 to TRBJ2-2. TRBV21-1 is termed a pseudogene. This CDR3 is 15 amino acids long. Here the CDR3 DNA reads TGTGCCAGCAGCAATAATAACGGCAACACCGGGGAGCTGTTTTTT. Translation gives CASSNNNGNTGELFF.

This clonotype was observed a handful of times. The gene calls are TRBV5-1 and TRBJ1-1, with D possibly TRBD1 on 5 matching bases. Germline V gene data show CDR1 as SGHRS and CDR2 as YFSETQ. The CDR3 covers 15 residues. V lost 0 bases to trimming and J lost 3 bases, with 12 bases between them. As DNA, the CDR3 is TGCGCCAGCAGCTTGGGGGTTGGGGCAGACACTGAAGCTTTCTTT. Translation: CASSLGVGADTEAFF.

This clonotype was counted between two and nine times. The J gene is TRBJ2-1, the V gene TRBV7-9; 7 bases match TRBD2. V shed 4 bases and J 6 bases; nucleotides not matched to a gene: 12. The CDR3 totals 16 residues. Looked up from germline, CDR1 is SEHNR and CDR2 is FQNEAQ (reference sequence). The CDR3 reads CASSSLVAGLINEQFF. The DNA for the CDR3 is TGTGCCAGCAGCTCACTCGTAGCGGGCCTCATCAATGAGCAGTTCTTC.

This clonotype was seen ten or more times. V is TRBV4-1 and J is TRBJ1-1, with a possible D match to TRBD1 (6 bases). The CDR3 sequence is 15 residues long. V was trimmed by 0 bases and J by 7 bases, leaving 15 bases between them. Per germline, CDR1 MGHRA and CDR2 YSYEKL. CDR3: CASSQDVRGRSEAFF. The CDR3 DNA reads as TGCGCCAGCAGCCAAGATGTCAGGGGCCGAAGTGAAGCTTTCTTT.